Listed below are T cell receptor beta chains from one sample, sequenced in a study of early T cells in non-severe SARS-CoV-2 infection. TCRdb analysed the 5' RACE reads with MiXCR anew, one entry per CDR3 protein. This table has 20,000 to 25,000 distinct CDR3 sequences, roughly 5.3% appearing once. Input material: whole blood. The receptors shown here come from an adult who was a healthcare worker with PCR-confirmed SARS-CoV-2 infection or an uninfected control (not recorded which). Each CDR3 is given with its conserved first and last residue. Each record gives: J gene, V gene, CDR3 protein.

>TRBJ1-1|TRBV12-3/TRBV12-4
CASSLRGEDTEAFF
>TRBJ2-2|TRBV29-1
CSVQGRGTGELFF
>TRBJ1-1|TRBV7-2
CASSLGLWEGTEAFF
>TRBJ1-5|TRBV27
CASSPSAGYQPQHF
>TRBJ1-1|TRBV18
CASSQQGIEAFF
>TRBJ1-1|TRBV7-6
CASSKDTEAFF
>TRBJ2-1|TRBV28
CASRISGGYNEQFF
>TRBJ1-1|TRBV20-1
CSARTGGSEAFF
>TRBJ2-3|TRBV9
CASSVYPRSKDTQYF
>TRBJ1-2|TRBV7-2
CASSSLWGDGYTF
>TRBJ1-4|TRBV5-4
CASSPRQGIATNEKLFF
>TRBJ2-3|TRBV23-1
CASQSRRVGDTQYF
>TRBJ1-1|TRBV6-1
CASSNIPGQGNTEAFF
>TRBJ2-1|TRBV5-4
CASSFGGYGVEVNEQFF
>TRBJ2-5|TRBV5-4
CASSADRKETQYF
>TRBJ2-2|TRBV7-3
CASTLAGTVNTGELFF
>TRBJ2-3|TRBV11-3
CASSYLAGDTQYF
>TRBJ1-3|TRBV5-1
CASSLDGSLSGNTIYF
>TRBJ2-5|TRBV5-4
CASSSFGPQYF
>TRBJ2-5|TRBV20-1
CSARSGSETQYF
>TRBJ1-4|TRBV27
CASSPPGRAGGGELFF
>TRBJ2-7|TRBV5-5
CASSLGGTSSYEQYF
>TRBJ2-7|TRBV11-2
CASSLGAGDEQYF
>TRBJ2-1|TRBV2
CASSGSGGRYNEQFF
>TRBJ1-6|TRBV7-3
CASSLQGQGADNSPLHF